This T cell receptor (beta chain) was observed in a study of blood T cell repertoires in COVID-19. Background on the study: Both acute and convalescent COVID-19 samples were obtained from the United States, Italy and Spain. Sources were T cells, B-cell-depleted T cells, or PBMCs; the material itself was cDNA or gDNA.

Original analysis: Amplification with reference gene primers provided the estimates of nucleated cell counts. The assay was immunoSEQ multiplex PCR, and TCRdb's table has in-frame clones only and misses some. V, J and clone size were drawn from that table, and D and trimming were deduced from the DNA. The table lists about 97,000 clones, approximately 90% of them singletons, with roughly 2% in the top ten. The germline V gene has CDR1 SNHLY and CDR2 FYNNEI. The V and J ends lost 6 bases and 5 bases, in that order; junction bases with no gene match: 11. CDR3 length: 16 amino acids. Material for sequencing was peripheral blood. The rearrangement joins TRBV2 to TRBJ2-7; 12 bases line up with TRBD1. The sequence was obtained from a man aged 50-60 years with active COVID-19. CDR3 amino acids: CASRLRLGQGANEQYF. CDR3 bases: TGTGCCAGCAGATTAAGGTTGGGACAGGGGGCGAACGAGCAGTACTTC.